These 28 T cell receptor beta chains share one sample of origin, sequenced in a study of T cells in Graves' hyperthyroidism and ophthalmopathy. Amplified TCR beta CDR3 regions derived from RNA transcripts. Initially, a first-round RT-PCR of the TCR CDR3 employed the HTBI primer set. TCRdb redid the calling of the multiplex PCR reads with MiXCR, one entry per CDR3 protein. This sample has approximately 200,000 distinct CDR3 sequences, with around 17% found just once. Sample: blood. The receptors were gathered from a man aged 35 to 55 with Graves' hyperthyroidism.

This clonotype was recorded many times. J is TRBJ2-1 and V is TRBV2; D remains ambiguous. The CDR3 is 11 residues long. The germline V gene has CDR1 SNHLY and CDR2 FYNNEI. V was shortened by 4 bases and J by 8 bases, with 6 bases between the two germline ends. The CDR3 nucleotides are TGTGCCAGCAGTGGCGCCGATGAGCAGTTCTTC. This gives the protein CASSGADEQFF. The whole variable domain, filled in from reference TRBV2 and TRBJ2-1, reads EPEVTQTPSHQVTQMGQEVILRCVPISNHLYFYWYRQILGQKVEFLVSFYNNEISEKSEIFDDQFSVERPDGSNFTLKIRSTKLEDSAMYFCASSGADEQFFGPGTRLTVL.

The CDR3 region is CATSRGRGTGEDEQYF. The CDR3 DNA reads TGTGCCACCAGCAGAGGGAGAGGGACAGGGGAAGACGAGCAGTACTTC. V usage is TRBV15 and J usage is TRBJ2-7; TRBD1 aligns across 10 bases. CDR1 is LNHNV, CDR2 YYDKDF, per germline (reference sequence). After removal of 1 base from V and 5 bases from J, the junction contained 8 bases not matched to a gene. The CDR3 has 16 residues.

Ten or more counts support this clonotype. The chain couples TRBV3-1 to TRBJ2-3; no firm D call. This CDR3 is 12 amino acids long. The V gene lost 1 base and the J gene lost 6 bases, with 5 bases spanning the gap. In germline, CDR1 is LGHDT, CDR2 YNNKEL (reference sequence). CDR3 sequence reads: CASSQVSDTQYF. The CDR3 DNA sequence: TGTGCCAGCAGCCAAGTATCCGATACGCAGTATTTT.

This clonotype was observed many times. The chain combines TRBV12-3 or TRBV12-4 with TRBJ1-4; TRBD1 matches at 8 bases. V dropped 5 bases and J dropped 8; count of bases not matched to a gene: 7. This CDR3 spans 14 amino acids. The CDR3 loop reads CASSPTTGAEKLFF. The CDR3 DNA is TGTGCCAGCAGTCCAACGACAGGGGCAGAAAAACTGTTTTTT.

This clonotype appeared a few times. The chain is built from TRBV7-3 and TRBJ2-3; TRBD2 agrees at 14 bases. The CDR3 sequence is 15 residues long. From germline, CDR1 is SGHTA and CDR2 FQGTGA. Trimming took 5 bases from V and 7 from J; bases not matched to a gene: 5. In DNA form, the CDR3 reads TGTGCCAGCAGCCGACTAGCGGGGGGGCGGTATACGCAGTATTTT. Amino acids: CASSRLAGGRYTQYF.

This clonotype was found many times. J is TRBJ2-2 and V is TRBV9, with 7 bases matching TRBD1. J gave up 5 bases and V 3 bases, and 7 bases lay outside the gene matches. The CDR3 spans 15 residues. Looked up from germline, CDR1 is SGDLS and CDR2 is YYNGEE. The CDR3 loop reads CASSGKSTGTGELFF. The CDR3, as DNA: TGTGCCAGCAGCGGGAAGTCGACAGGGACCGGGGAGCTGTTTTTT.

This clonotype was seen many times. The chain employs TRBV20-1 and TRBJ1-1; D gene ambiguous. CDR3 length equals 14 residues. Between the trimmed V and J ends, which lost 3 bases and 0 bases, there was a span of 11 bases. The germline V gene encodes CDR1 DFQATT and CDR2 SNEGSKA (reference sequence). The CDR3 DNA sequence: TGCAGTGCTAGGGGTGCGGTTATGAACACTGAAGCTTTCTTT. Its protein is CSARGAVMNTEAFF.

The rearrangement uses TRBV9 and TRBJ2-5; TRBD2 might be the D (7 bases). The germline V gene has CDR1 SGDLS and CDR2 YYNGEE. This CDR3 is built from 16 residues. The germline V and J ends were trimmed by 0 bases and 4 bases, with 16 bases remaining between them. The CDR3 region has the DNA TGTGCCAGCAGCGTAGGGGGGGGGGGGCCGGGAGAGACCCAGTACTTC. Its protein product is CASSVGGGGPGETQYF.

This clonotype was detected only once. Since a much larger clone is just one base distant, this may be a read error. The chain is built from TRBV29-1 and TRBJ1-1; the D gene is possibly TRBD1 (6 bases). This CDR3 is 14 amino acids long. V was shortened by 7 bases and J by 11 bases, with 26 bases between the two germline ends. Germline CDR1 and CDR2: SQVTM and ANQGSEA. CDR3 DNA: TGCAGCGCCCAAGGACAGTTCCCGCAAGACGACGCTTTCTTT. Its protein is CSAQGQFPQDDAFF.

The chain couples TRBV29-1 to TRBJ2-7; D might be TRBD1 or TRBD2, each matching 5 bases. V was shortened by 6 bases and J by 5 bases, with 17 bases between the two germline ends. The CDR3 covers 13 residues. Germline CDR1 is SQVTM and CDR2 is ANQGSEA. The CDR3 is CSVGDLLGDEQYF. The CDR3 coding sequence is TGCAGCGTGGGGGACCTTCTGGGCGACGAGCAGTACTTC.

This clonotype has more than one count but fewer than ten. V and J are TRBV9 and TRBJ2-3, with 8 bases matching TRBD2. This CDR3 is built from 16 residues. The V gene end was trimmed by 4 bases and the J gene end by 5 bases; junction bases not matched to a gene: 12. Germline CDR1 is SGDLS and CDR2 is YYNGEE. CDR3 in DNA: TGTGCCAGCAGCTCCCGCGGCGGGGGGTTCGTAGATACGCAGTATTTT. Translating gives CASSSRGGGFVDTQYF.

This clonotype was seen ten or more times. The chain employs TRBV2 and TRBJ1-5; no reliable D call. V lost 1 base, J lost 2 bases, and 9 bases lay in between. The V gene's germline CDR1 is SNHLY and CDR2 FYNNEI. The CDR3 loop spans 15 amino acids. DNA for the CDR3: TGTGCCAGCAGTGAAGTAGGGATGGGCAATCAGCCCCAGCATTTT. This gives the protein CASSEVGMGNQPQHF.

The chain is built from TRBV6-2 or TRBV6-3 and TRBJ2-7; D perhaps matches TRBD1 (6 bases). Looked up from germline, CDR1 is MNHEY and CDR2 is SVGEGT. The V end lost 6 bases, the J end lost 1 base, and 19 bases lay between the germline ends. The CDR3 is 16 amino acids. The CDR3 here is CASSSTRGGTSYEQYF. In nucleotides, the CDR3 is TGTGCCAGCAGCTCAACCCGAGGGGGAACATCCTACGAGCAGTACTTC.

The chain employs TRBV29-1 and TRBJ2-7; no clear D. This CDR3 is built from 13 residues. Trimming left V 2 bases short and J 2 bases short, with 10 bases between. Germline V gene sequence: CDR1 SQVTM, CDR2 ANQGSEA. In nucleotides, the CDR3 is TGCAGCGTTGAAACAGCGTTAACCTACGAGCAGTACTTC. This sequence encodes CSVETALTYEQYF.

Ten or more counts support this clonotype. V is TRBV7-2 and J is TRBJ2-7; weak D call: TRBD1 (5 bases). In germline, CDR1 is SGHTA, CDR2 FQGNSA. The CDR3 is 15 residues long. Trimming removed 1 base from V and 6 bases from J, with 16 bases in between. The CDR3 region is CASSLVGRVGAEQYF. In DNA form, the CDR3 reads TGTGCCAGCAGCTTAGTAGGCAGGGTAGGGGCCGAGCAGTACTTC.

The chain couples TRBV7-9 to TRBJ2-5; perhaps TRBD2 as D (5 bases). V lost 5 bases to trimming and J lost 3 bases, with 22 bases between them. This CDR3 is built from 17 residues. Germline CDR1 and CDR2: SEHNR and FQNEAQ (reference sequence). The CDR3 spells CASSPATDWEFEETQYF. In DNA form, the CDR3 reads TGTGCCAGCAGCCCAGCTACGGACTGGGAATTTGAAGAGACCCAGTACTTC. Drawing the rest from reference TRBV7-9 and TRBJ2-5, the complete variable domain is DTGVSQNPRHKITKRGQNVTFRCDPISEHNRLYWYRQTLGQGPEFLTYFQNEAQLEKSRLLSDRFSAERPKGSFSTLEIQRTEQGDSAMYLCASSPATDWEFEETQYFGPGTRLLVL.

The chain employs TRBV19 and TRBJ2-1, with 11 bases aligning to TRBD2. V shed 10 bases and J 14 bases; nucleotides not matched to a gene: 13. CDR1 is LNHDA and CDR2 is SQIVND in the germline V gene (reference sequence). The CDR3 has 13 residues. This chain's CDR3 is CATLGLAGSGEFF. Here the CDR3 DNA reads TGTGCCACCCTCGGACTAGCGGGTTCCGGGGAGTTCTTC.

In this sample, this clonotype turned up many times. The rearrangement uses TRBV20-1 and TRBJ2-3; D is perhaps TRBD1 (5 bases). This CDR3 comprises 15 residues. Trimming pared 0 bases from V and 4 bases from J, leaving 14 bases between. Germline V gene sequence: CDR1 DFQATT, CDR2 SNEGSKA (reference sequence). CDR3 nucleotides: TGCAGTGCTAGAGATCCCAGGGAAGCCGCAGATACGCAGTATTTT. This sequence encodes CSARDPREAADTQYF.

This clonotype was recorded many times. The gene calls are TRBV30 and TRBJ1-4, with D possibly being TRBD1 (5 bases). V was cut by 3 bases and J by 7 bases, with 18 bases left in between. CDR1 and CDR2 from the germline V gene are GTSNPN and SVGIG (reference sequence). The CDR3 sequence is 15 residues long. CDR3 residues: CAWRERGAFFEKLFF. For the CDR3, the DNA is TGTGCCTGGAGAGAGCGAGGGGCGTTTTTTGAAAAACTGTTTTTT.

V usage is TRBV7-9 and J usage is TRBJ1-5, with a weak D call TRBD1 (5 bases). The germline V gene has CDR1 SEHNR and CDR2 FQNEAQ (reference sequence). V lost 5 bases, J lost 1 base, and 12 bases lay in between. CDR3 size: 15 residues. The CDR3 region is CASSPSGLSNQPQHF. CDR3 coding DNA: TGTGCCAGCAGCCCCTCAGGGCTAAGCAATCAGCCCCAGCATTTT.

This clonotype was counted ten times or more. The J gene is TRBJ2-7, the V gene TRBV6-2 or TRBV6-3, with 9 bases matching TRBD2. Looked up from germline, CDR1 is MNHEY and CDR2 is SVGEGT. V dropped 2 bases and J dropped 0; count of bases not matched to a gene: 5. The CDR3 contains 16 residues. Here the CDR3 DNA reads TGTGCCAGCAGTTACCATAGCGGGGGCACCTCCTACGAGCAGTACTTC. This encodes CASSYHSGGTSYEQYF.

This clonotype has a count of ten or more. The chain combines TRBV5-1 with TRBJ2-7; 7 bases are shared with TRBD1. V was clipped by 0 bases and J by 0 bases; unmatched bases: 3. Per germline, CDR1 SGHRS and CDR2 YFSETQ. The CDR3 length is 15 residues. Here the CDR3 reads CASSLGDSSSYEQYF. The CDR3, as DNA: TGCGCCAGCAGCTTGGGGGACAGCAGCTCCTACGAGCAGTACTTC. Full variable domain (remainder filled in from reference TRBV5-1 and TRBJ2-7): KAGVTQTPRYLIKTRGQQVTLSCSPISGHRSVSWYQQTPGQGLQFLFEYFSETQRNKGNFPGRFSGRQFSNSRSEMNVSTLELGDSALYLCASSLGDSSSYEQYFGPGTRLTVT.

This clonotype was seen many times. The gene calls are TRBV7-2 and TRBJ1-1; unclear D gene. Germline assignment: CDR1 SGHTA and CDR2 FQGNSA. V was pared by 1 base and J by 5 bases, with 11 bases between. CDR3 length: 14 amino acids. The CDR3 nucleotides are TGTGCCAGCAGCTTAGGTTCCTCTGGGACTGAAGCTTTCTTT. Translation gives CASSLGSSGTEAFF. Full variable domain (missing parts from reference TRBV7-2 and TRBJ1-1): GAGVSQSPSNKVTEKGKDVELRCDPISGHTALYWYRQSLGQGLEFLIYFQGNSAPDKSGLPSDRFSAERTGGSVSTLTIQRTQQEDSAVYLCASSLGSSGTEAFFGQGTRLTVV.

This clonotype came up many times. The chain combines TRBV6-2 or TRBV6-3 with TRBJ2-3; no clear D gene. The CDR3 totals 13 residues. CDR1 is MNHEY and CDR2 is SVGEGT in the germline V gene. The V end lost 6 bases, the J end lost 3 bases, and 10 bases lay between the germline ends. The CDR3 region is CASSPPWTDTQYF. The DNA for the CDR3 is TGTGCCAGCAGCCCCCCGTGGACAGATACGCAGTATTTT.

The chain couples TRBV7-9 to TRBJ2-1; 12 bases line up with TRBD2. In germline, CDR1 is SEHNR, CDR2 FQNEAQ (reference sequence). V was pared by 4 bases and J by 6 bases, with 1 base of the junction left unmatched. This CDR3 has 14 amino acids. CDR3 sequence: CASSSSGRANEQFF. The CDR3 DNA sequence: TGTGCCAGCAGCTCTAGCGGGAGGGCCAATGAGCAGTTCTTC. The full variable domain, rest sourced from reference TRBV7-9 and TRBJ2-1, is DTGVSQNPRHKITKRGQNVTFRCDPISEHNRLYWYRQTLGQGPEFLTYFQNEAQLEKSRLLSDRFSAERPKGSFSTLEIQRTEQGDSAMYLCASSSSGRANEQFFGPGTRLTVL.

The count of this clonotype is one. The rearrangement links TRBV7-2 to TRBJ2-7; 8 nucleotides line up with TRBD1. The germline CDR1 and CDR2 sequences are SGHTA and FQGNSA. The ends lost 6 bases at V and 2 bases at J; junction bases unmatched: 6. This CDR3 is built from 14 residues. In DNA, the CDR3 is TGTGCCAGCAGTTTTCAGGGGGCGCCCTACGAGCAGTACTTC. Translating gives CASSFQGAPYEQYF.

In its sample, this clonotype was seen many times. The CDR3, as DNA: TGCAGTGCTAGCGACAGGGCCGGGCAGTTCTTC. It codes for CSASDRAGQFF. The chain links TRBV20-1 to TRBJ2-1; 7 positions agree with TRBD1. V shed 3 bases and J 12 bases; nucleotides not matched to a gene: 5. The CDR3 covers 11 residues. Germline lookup yields CDR1 DFQATT and CDR2 SNEGSKA (reference sequence).

In this sample, this clonotype turned up many times. The CDR3 is CASGGFSSYNEQFF. The CDR3, as DNA: TGTGCCAGCGGAGGCTTTAGCTCCTACAATGAGCAGTTCTTC. The chain recombines TRBV25-1 with TRBJ2-1; a weak D match, TRBD2 (5 bases). V was clipped by 8 bases and J by 0 bases, with 11 bases between them. The CDR3 contains 14 residues. The germline gives CDR1 MGHDK, CDR2 SYGVNS.